This T cell receptor (beta chain) was obtained from a study of neurological immune-mediated disorders. Study-wide context: For the approximately 35 multiple sclerosis patients, the disease was relapsing-remitting in some 31 and secondary progressive in 3.

Each CDR3 protein gets one entry after TCRdb re-called the 5' RACE reads with MiXCR. The table shows fewer than 65,000 distinct CDR3 sequences, with more than 4% occurring only once. Overall study findings and caveats: Across subjects, expanded clones had no CDR3 amino acid sequences in common, pointing to private repertoires in all groups. Clinical features showed no association with the multiple sclerosis repertoire cluster, and MRI features showed none either. The level of TCR clonal expansion was highest in patients with HTLV-1-associated myelopathy and lowest in multiple sclerosis, where it fell below the level seen in healthy controls.

The CDR3 totals 18 residues. Trimming took 0 bases from V and 5 from J, leaving 22 bases between them. Germline V gene data show CDR1 as SGHRS and CDR2 as YFSETQ. This clonotype appeared many times. Its target is unknown. V and J are TRBV5-1 and TRBJ2-3, with D perhaps given as TRBD1 or TRBD2 (6 bases each). The clonotype was recovered from a man aged 50 to 59 with multiple sclerosis. Specimen: PBMCs. In DNA, the CDR3 is TGCGCCAGCAGCTTGGCGTCTCAGTGGCAGGGGCGGGAAGATACGCAGTATTTT. This gives the protein CASSLASQWQGREDTQYF. The entire variable domain, with the rest obtained from reference TRBV5-1 and TRBJ2-3, is as follows: KAGVTQTPRYLIKTRGQQVTLSCSPISGHRSVSWYQQTPGQGLQFLFEYFSETQRNKGNFPGRFSGRQFSNSRSEMNVSTLELGDSALYLCASSLASQWQGREDTQYFGPGTRLTVL.